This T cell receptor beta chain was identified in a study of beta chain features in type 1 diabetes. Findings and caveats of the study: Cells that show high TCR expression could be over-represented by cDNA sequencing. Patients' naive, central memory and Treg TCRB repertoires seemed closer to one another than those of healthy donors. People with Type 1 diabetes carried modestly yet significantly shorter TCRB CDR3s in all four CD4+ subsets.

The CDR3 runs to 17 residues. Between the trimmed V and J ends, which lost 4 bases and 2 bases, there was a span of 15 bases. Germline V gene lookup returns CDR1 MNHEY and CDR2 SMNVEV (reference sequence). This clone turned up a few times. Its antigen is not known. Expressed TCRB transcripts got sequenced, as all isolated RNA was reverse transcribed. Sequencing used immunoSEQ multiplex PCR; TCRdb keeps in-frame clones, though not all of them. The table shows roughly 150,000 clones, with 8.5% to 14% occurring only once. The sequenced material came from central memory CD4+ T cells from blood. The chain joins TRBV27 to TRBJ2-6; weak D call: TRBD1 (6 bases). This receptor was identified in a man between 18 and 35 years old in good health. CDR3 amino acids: CASSYRIAGAGANVLTF. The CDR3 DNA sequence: TGTGCCAGCAGTTATCGGATAGCAGGGGCTGGGGCCAACGTCCTGACTTTC.